The 27 T cell receptor beta chains below all came from one sample that was sequenced in a study of graft-versus-host responses after intestinal transplantation. No cognate antigen is known for these TCRs. TCRdb's table, derived via immunoSEQ multiplex PCR, lists solely in-frame clones and lacks some. The sample consists of 75,000 to 100,000 clones, 90% to 95% of them appearing once. The sequenced sample was unstimulated CD8+ T cells sorted from spleen or lymph node cells, obtained before intestinal transplant. The receptors come from a human donor who received an intestinal transplant.

This rearrangement joins TRBV7-9 to TRBJ2-6, with D perhaps matching TRBD1 (6 bases). V gave up 5 bases and J gave up 1 base, with 9 bases separating them. CDR3 length: 15 residues. CDR1 is SEHNR and CDR2 is FQNEAQ in the germline V gene (reference sequence). The CDR3 sequence is CASSRTGSGANVLTF. CDR3 nucleotides: TGTGCCAGCAGCCGAACAGGGTCTGGGGCCAACGTCCTGACTTTC.

The chain has TRBV4-2 and TRBJ1-5, with D possibly matching TRBD1 (5 bases). The CDR3 loop spans 15 amino acids. V was shortened by 0 bases and J by 7 bases, with 13 bases between the two germline ends. Germline CDR1 is LGHNA and CDR2 is YNFKEQ. DNA of the CDR3: TGTGCCAGCAGCCAAGATTGGGGGGACCGACAGCCCCAGCATTTT. It specifies CASSQDWGDRQPQHF.

The chain employs TRBV27 and TRBJ1-1, with TRBD1 identical over 8 bases. The CDR3 runs 14 residues. Germline CDR1 is MNHEY and CDR2 is SMNVEV (reference sequence). The junction had 12 bases not matched to a gene; V was cut back by 6 bases and J by 9 bases. CDR3 in amino acids: CASRILGQGGKAFF. In DNA form, the CDR3 reads TGTGCCAGCAGGATCCTAGGACAGGGTGGGAAAGCTTTCTTT.

This clone has only one observation. The chain recombines TRBV28 with TRBJ2-5; 9 nucleotides match TRBD2. With V trimmed by 5 bases and J by 5 bases, 9 bases remained unmatched. The CDR3 runs to 15 residues. From germline, CDR1 is MDHEN and CDR2 SYDVKM. The CDR3 here is CASSRLADSSETQYF. In DNA form, the CDR3 reads TGTGCCAGCAGTCGACTAGCGGACTCCAGTGAGACCCAGTACTTC.

This clone was seen a few times. The chain recombines TRBV14 with TRBJ1-6; no definite D call. This CDR3 region has 14 residues. V shed 0 bases and J shed 9 bases, with 9 bases lying between them. Looked up from germline, CDR1 is SGHDN and CDR2 is FVKESK. Here the CDR3 reads CASSQEGPGSPLHF. For the CDR3, the DNA is TGTGCCAGCAGCCAAGAGGGTCCGGGTTCACCCCTCCACTTT.

This clone is a singleton in its sample. The chain couples TRBV7-6 to TRBJ2-3; D not resolved. The V gene lost 5 bases and the J gene lost 2 bases, with 14 bases spanning the gap. CDR1 and CDR2 (germline): SGHVS, FNYEAQ. The CDR3 covers 15 residues. As DNA, the CDR3 is TGTGCCAGCAGCATGAGTAGTTGGTCCACAGATACGCAGTATTTT. Residues: CASSMSSWSTDTQYF.

The rearrangement joins TRBV7-9 to TRBJ2-5; 9 bases are shared with TRBD1. CDR3 size: 16 residues. CDR1 is SEHNR and CDR2 is FQNEAQ in the germline V gene (reference sequence). With 1 base clipped from V and 2 bases from J, the junction kept 5 bases outside the gene matches. DNA of the CDR3: TGTGCCAGCAGCTTAGAGATGACAGGGGGTCAAGAGACCCAGTACTTC. Protein: CASSLEMTGGQETQYF.

The chain couples TRBV4-2 to TRBJ1-1; D not resolved. The V end lost 1 base, the J end lost 1 base, and 7 bases lay between the germline ends. This CDR3 is built from 14 residues. Germline V CDR1 and CDR2: LGHNA, YNFKEQ. Written as DNA, the CDR3 is TGTGCCAGCAGCCAAGTTGGGCAGAACACTGAAGCTTTCTTT. Encoded protein: CASSQVGQNTEAFF.

The chain joins TRBV28 to TRBJ2-7; a weak D match, TRBD2 (5 bases). Trimming removed 3 bases at V and 1 base at J, with 13 bases between. The CDR3 runs to 15 residues. The germline V gene has CDR1 MDHEN and CDR2 SYDVKM. CDR3: CASSFPAEWSYEQYF. The CDR3 DNA follows: TGTGCCAGCAGTTTCCCAGCGGAATGGTCCTACGAGCAGTACTTC.

The chain links TRBV30 to TRBJ2-3; 7 bases match TRBD2. Per the germline V gene, CDR1 is GTSNPN and CDR2 is SVGIG (reference sequence). Trimming cost V 8 bases and J 2 bases; bases outside gene matches: 4. CDR3 length: 12 residues. This CDR3 is CAGEGPTDTQYF. CDR3 sequence (DNA): TGTGCCGGGGAGGGTCCCACAGATACGCAGTATTTT. Complete variable domain (other parts from reference TRBV30 and TRBJ2-3): SQTIHQWPATLVQPVGSPLSLECTVEGTSNPNLYWYRQAAGRGLQLLFYSVGIGQISSEVPQNLSASRPQDRQFILSSKKLLLSDSGFYLCAGEGPTDTQYFGPGTRLTVL.

V is TRBV2 and J is TRBJ2-1, with a weak D call TRBD2 (6 bases). Germline CDR1 is SNHLY and CDR2 is FYNNEI. The CDR3 extends over 15 amino acids. V lost 3 bases, J lost 2 bases, and 11 bases lay in between. For the CDR3, the DNA is TGTGCCAGCAGTGATGGGACTCTAACCTACAATGAGCAGTTCTTC. Amino acids: CASSDGTLTYNEQFF.

The rearrangement links TRBV9 to TRBJ2-1; D is unresolved. V was pared by 7 bases and J by 5 bases, with 7 bases between. The germline V gene encodes CDR1 SGDLS and CDR2 YYNGEE. The CDR3 contains 11 residues. The CDR3 loop reads CASAADNEQFF. CDR3 nucleotides: TGTGCCAGCGCGGCGGACAATGAGCAGTTCTTC.

In this sample, this clone turned up a few times. This sequence joins TRBV21-1 and TRBJ1-4; whether TRBD1, the table's D call, matches the DNA was not checked. TRBV21-1 constitutes a pseudogene. The CDR3 extends over 18 amino acids. CDR3 sequence (DNA): TGTGCCAGCACCCAAAGGGGGGGACAGGGGGCATCGGAGGAAAAACTGTTTTTT. Protein sequence: CASTQRGGQGASEEKLFF.

The rearrangement links TRBV29-1 to TRBJ2-2, with 7 bases that match TRBD1. The CDR3 runs to 14 residues. The V gene end was trimmed by 4 bases and the J gene end by 4 bases; junction bases not matched to a gene: 6. Germline CDR1 is SQVTM and CDR2 is ANQGSEA. The CDR3 is CSVGGGQITGELFF. CDR3 nucleotide sequence: TGCAGCGTTGGTGGGGGACAGATCACCGGGGAGCTGTTTTTT.

The chain joins TRBV7-3 to TRBJ2-1, with 10 bases matching TRBD1. Germline trimming cut 5 bases from V and 6 bases from J; bases unmatched to any gene: 7. The CDR3 spans 15 residues. Germline V lookup: CDR1 SGHTA, CDR2 FQGTGA. The DNA for the CDR3 is TGTGCCAGCAGCCCGACAGGGGGCCGGAGCAATGAGCAGTTCTTC. Protein: CASSPTGGRSNEQFF.

The V call is TRBV27, the J call TRBJ2-4, with D possibly being TRBD2 (6 bases). Germline lookup yields CDR1 MNHEY and CDR2 SMNVEV (reference sequence). CDR3 length: 15 residues. V lost 4 bases and J lost 7, with 17 bases in between. The CDR3 sequence: CASSSAGPFTNIQYF. The CDR3 nucleotides read TGTGCCAGCAGTTCCGCGGGACCGTTCACCAACATTCAGTACTTC.

The rearrangement joins TRBV29-1 to TRBJ2-1; TRBD2 matches 11 bases. Germline CDR1 is SQVTM and CDR2 is ANQGSEA. The ends lost 5 bases at V and 7 bases at J; junction bases unmatched: 22. CDR3 length: 19 residues. CDR3 nucleotides: TGCAGCGTTAACAACCCTGACTCCGGGACTAGCGGTTCGTGGAATGAGCAGTTCTTC. Translated, it gives CSVNNPDSGTSGSWNEQFF.

This clone was found once. The rearrangement joins TRBV19 to TRBJ2-1; TRBD2 agrees at 7 bases. Germline V gene data show CDR1 as LNHDA and CDR2 as SQIVND (reference sequence). The junction had 5 bases not matched to a gene; V was cut back by 5 bases and J by 4 bases. CDR3 length equals 14 residues. The CDR3 DNA sequence: TGTGCCAGTAGTCTAGCGGAGGGGTACAATGAGCAGTTCTTC. It specifies CASSLAEGYNEQFF.

The chain joins TRBV7-2 to TRBJ2-7, with 11 bases lining up with TRBD2. CDR1 and CDR2 from the germline V gene are SGHTA and FQGNSA. Trimming cost V 2 bases and J 4 bases; bases outside gene matches: 10. The CDR3 totals 17 residues. This CDR3 reads CASSLRSGRERRYEQYF. The CDR3 DNA is TGTGCCAGCAGCTTACGTAGCGGGAGGGAGAGAAGGTACGAGCAGTACTTC.

J is TRBJ2-1 and V is TRBV27; TRBD2 aligns across 12 bases. The CDR3 covers 14 residues. Germline V gene sequence: CDR1 MNHEY, CDR2 SMNVEV (reference sequence). Unmatched junction bases numbered 4, after V lost 8 bases and J lost 5 bases. CDR3 sequence: CASWLAGGNNEQFF. The CDR3 bases are TGTGCCAGCTGGCTAGCGGGAGGGAACAATGAGCAGTTCTTC.

The rearrangement links TRBV11-2 to TRBJ2-1; tentative D call: TRBD1 (7 bases). The CDR3 spans 17 residues. Germline loops: CDR1 SGHAT, CDR2 FQNNGV. The V and J ends lost 5 bases and 9 bases respectively, with 26 bases between them. The CDR3 here is CASSNPRGTVLQSEQFF. CDR3 DNA: TGTGCCAGCAGCAACCCCCGGGGGACAGTATTACAGAGTGAGCAGTTCTTC.

The V gene is TRBV5-1, the J gene TRBJ2-1; possible D gene TRBD2, 6 bases. V was pared by 4 bases and J by 10 bases, with 18 bases between. The CDR3 spans 14 residues. Germline-derived CDR1 and CDR2 are SGHRS and YFSETQ. The CDR3: CASSVRYGTPEQFF. The DNA of the CDR3 is TGCGCCAGCAGCGTGCGCTACGGGACTCCGGAGCAGTTCTTC.

This clone was recorded once. The chain combines TRBV5-4 with TRBJ2-7; 14 bases line up with TRBD2. The CDR3 is 19 amino acids. In germline, CDR1 is SGHNT, CDR2 YYREEE (reference sequence). V lost 3 bases to trimming and J lost 7 bases; unmatched junction nucleotides: 18. This CDR3 reads CASSSPQTSGRAGPEEQYF. The DNA of the CDR3 is TGTGCCAGCAGCTCCCCCCAGACTAGCGGGAGGGCCGGTCCAGAGGAGCAGTACTTC.

V usage is TRBV4-3 and J usage is TRBJ2-3; D possibly corresponds to TRBD1 (6 bases). The CDR3 covers 15 residues. V was pared by 0 bases and J by 3 bases, with 10 bases between. The germline V gene encodes CDR1 LGHNA and CDR2 YSLEER. This chain's CDR3 is CASSQDYRATDTQYF. CDR3 DNA sequence: TGCGCCAGCAGCCAAGATTACAGGGCGACAGATACGCAGTATTTT.

V gene TRBV6-1 combines with J gene TRBJ1-1; the D gene is possibly TRBD1 (6 bases). CDR1 and CDR2 (germline): MNHNS, SASEGT. The V end was cut by 5 bases, the J end by 4 bases, with 11 bases between. This CDR3 has 13 amino acids. CDR3 loop: CASSPQGPTEAFF. CDR3 nucleotide sequence: TGTGCCAGCAGTCCTCAGGGGCCCACTGAAGCTTTCTTT.

The chain carries TRBV28 and TRBJ1-1, with a weak D call TRBD1 (6 bases). Germline values: CDR1 MDHEN, CDR2 SYDVKM. CDR3 length: 15 residues. Trimming cost V 6 bases and J 4 bases, with 18 bases left between them. This chain's CDR3 is CASSNVGGAGTEAFF. CDR3 in DNA: TGTGCCAGCAGCAATGTAGGGGGGGCCGGCACTGAAGCTTTCTTT.

This clone showed up just a few times. The rearrangement uses TRBV5-4 and TRBJ2-7; TRBD2 is a possible D gene (6 bases). The CDR3 runs to 15 residues. Trimming took 5 bases from V and 5 from J, leaving 20 bases between them. Germline CDR1 SGHNT, CDR2 YYREEE (reference sequence). CDR3 coding DNA: TGTGCCAGCAGATTCCGAGGAGGGAGACCCGACGAGCAGTACTTC. Residues: CASRFRGGRPDEQYF.